The subject of this entry is one T cell receptor (beta chain). Antigen specificity is unknown. The CDR3 runs to 18 residues. CDR1 and CDR2 from the germline V gene are SGHNT and YYREEE (reference sequence). The V gene end was trimmed by 0 bases and the J gene end by 0 bases; junction bases not matched to a gene: 6. The PCR ran on 60 Vbeta and 13 Jbeta primers. TCRdb's table, derived via immunoSEQ multiplex PCR, lists solely in-frame clones and lacks some. The table records about 140,000 clones, 75% of them present only once. The sample belongs to a study of cytomegalovirus exposure and HLA in healthy donors. Study conclusions and caveats: In a later analysis, specific HLA alleles were associated with 15,000 or so TCR beta sequences at a 0.05 false discovery rate. A later analysis showed that HLA-associated TCR beta chains had undergone more clonal expansion than equally common others.

Healthy individuals who donated bone marrow served as the donors. The chain recombines TRBV5-4 with TRBJ1-5; 10 nucleotides line up with TRBD1. Sequencing was done on a sample of PBMCs. The clonotype was recovered from a man aged 18 to 29 in good health and CMV-seropositive. The CDR3 sequence is CASSLGPGQGNSNQPQHF. The CDR3 nucleotides are TGTGCCAGCAGCTTGGGCCCGGGACAGGGGAATAGCAATCAGCCCCAGCATTTT.